This T cell receptor beta chain was retrieved from a study of OX40 agonist ivuxolimab in advanced cancers. Sequencing used immunoSEQ multiplex PCR; TCRdb keeps in-frame clones, though not all of them. The sample includes about 80,000 clones, about 83% of them seen just once. Patients with autoimmune history or systemic immunosuppression were excluded. This clone was observed a single time. This CDR3 comprises 14 residues. Germline V lookup: CDR1 SNHLY, CDR2 FYNNEI. Between the trimmed V and J ends, which lost 6 bases and 0 bases, there was a span of 11 bases. The chain joins TRBV2 to TRBJ1-1; D unclear. The origin of this receptor is an adult with an advanced solid tumor such as melanoma, head and neck, liver or kidney cancer. The source was CD4+ or CD8+ T cells sorted from blood, collected in a trial of the OX40 agonist ivuxolimab. CDR3 amino acids: CASSAGRLNTEAFF. In nucleotides, the CDR3 is TGTGCCAGCAGCGCCGGACGATTGAACACTGAAGCTTTCTTT.